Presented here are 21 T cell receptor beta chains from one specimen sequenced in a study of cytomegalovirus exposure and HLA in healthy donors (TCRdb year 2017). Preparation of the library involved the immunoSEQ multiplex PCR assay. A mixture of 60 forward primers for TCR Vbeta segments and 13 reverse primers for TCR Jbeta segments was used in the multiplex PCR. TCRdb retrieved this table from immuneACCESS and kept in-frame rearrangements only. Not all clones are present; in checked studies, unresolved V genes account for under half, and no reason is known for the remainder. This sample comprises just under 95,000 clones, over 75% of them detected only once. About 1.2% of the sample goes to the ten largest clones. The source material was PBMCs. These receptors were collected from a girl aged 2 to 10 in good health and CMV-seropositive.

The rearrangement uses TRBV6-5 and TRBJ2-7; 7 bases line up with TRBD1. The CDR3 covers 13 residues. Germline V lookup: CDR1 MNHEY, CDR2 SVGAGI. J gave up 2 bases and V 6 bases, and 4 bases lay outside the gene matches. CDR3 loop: CASSPGTAYEQYF. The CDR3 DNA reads TGTGCCAGCAGCCCCGGGACAGCCTACGAGCAGTACTTC.

The CDR3 DNA sequence: TGTGCCAGCAGCCACCCGGGTGGTAGCGGGTCGTACGAGCAGTACTTC. It yields the protein CASSHPGGSGSYEQYF. The gene calls are TRBV14 and TRBJ2-7, with 7 bases identical to TRBD2. Germline V gene sequence: CDR1 SGHDN, CDR2 FVKESK. This CDR3 is 16 amino acids long. With V trimmed by 3 bases and J by 4 bases, 12 bases remained unmatched. Filled out from reference TRBV14 and TRBJ2-7, the complete variable domain reads EAGVTQFPSHSVIEKGQTVTLRCDPISGHDNLYWYRRVMGKEIKFLLHFVKESKQDESGMPNNRFLAERTGGTYSTLKVQPAELEDSGVYFCASSHPGGSGSYEQYFGPGTRLTVT.

CDR3 sequence reads: CASSEQGSASYGYTF. The CDR3 DNA sequence: TGTGCCAGCAGTGAACAGGGATCAGCGAGCTATGGCTACACCTTC. The chain is built from TRBV6-1 and TRBJ1-2, with D possibly being TRBD1 (5 bases). Trimming shortened V by 2 bases and J by 4 bases, and 14 bases separated the two germline ends. This CDR3 region has 15 residues. Germline V gene data show CDR1 as MNHNS and CDR2 as SASEGT.

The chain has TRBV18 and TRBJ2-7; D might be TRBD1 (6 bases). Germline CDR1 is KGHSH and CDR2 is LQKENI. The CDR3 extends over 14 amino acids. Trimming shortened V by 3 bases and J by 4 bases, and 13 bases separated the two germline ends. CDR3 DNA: TGTGCCAGCTCACCCCGCCGGGACATGTACGAGCAGTACTTC. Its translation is CASSPRRDMYEQYF.

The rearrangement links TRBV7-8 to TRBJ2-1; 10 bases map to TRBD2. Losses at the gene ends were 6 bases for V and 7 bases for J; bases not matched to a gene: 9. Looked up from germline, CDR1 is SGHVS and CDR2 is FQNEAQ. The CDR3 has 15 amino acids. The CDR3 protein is CASRGLAVGRNEQFF. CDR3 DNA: TGTGCCAGCAGAGGACTAGCGGTCGGGAGAAATGAGCAGTTCTTC.

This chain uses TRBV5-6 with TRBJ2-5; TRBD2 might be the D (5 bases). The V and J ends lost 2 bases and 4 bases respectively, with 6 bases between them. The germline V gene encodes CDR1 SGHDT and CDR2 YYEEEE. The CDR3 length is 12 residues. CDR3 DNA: TGTGCCAGCAGCTTTGGACTAGAGACCCAGTACTTC. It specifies CASSFGLETQYF.

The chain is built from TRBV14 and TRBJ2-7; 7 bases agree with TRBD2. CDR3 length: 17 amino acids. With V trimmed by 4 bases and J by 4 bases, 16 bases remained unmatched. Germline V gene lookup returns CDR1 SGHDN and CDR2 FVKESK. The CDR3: CASSPRVSGISLYEQYF. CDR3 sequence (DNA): TGTGCCAGCAGCCCGAGGGTGAGCGGGATTTCGCTTTACGAGCAGTACTTC. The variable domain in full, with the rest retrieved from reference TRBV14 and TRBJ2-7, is EAGVTQFPSHSVIEKGQTVTLRCDPISGHDNLYWYRRVMGKEIKFLLHFVKESKQDESGMPNNRFLAERTGGTYSTLKVQPAELEDSGVYFCASSPRVSGISLYEQYFGPGTRLTVT.

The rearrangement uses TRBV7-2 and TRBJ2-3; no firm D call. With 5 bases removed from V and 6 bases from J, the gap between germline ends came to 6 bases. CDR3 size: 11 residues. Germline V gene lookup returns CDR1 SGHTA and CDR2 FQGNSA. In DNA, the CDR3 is TGTGCCAGCAGCCGTTCCGATACGCAGTATTTT. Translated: CASSRSDTQYF.

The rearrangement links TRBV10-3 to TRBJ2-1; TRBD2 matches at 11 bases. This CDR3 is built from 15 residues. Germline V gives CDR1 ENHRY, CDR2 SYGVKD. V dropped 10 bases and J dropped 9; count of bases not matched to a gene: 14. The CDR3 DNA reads TGTGCCACTACTGTTACTAGCGGGAGAACGGGTGAGCAGTTCTTC. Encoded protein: CATTVTSGRTGEQFF.

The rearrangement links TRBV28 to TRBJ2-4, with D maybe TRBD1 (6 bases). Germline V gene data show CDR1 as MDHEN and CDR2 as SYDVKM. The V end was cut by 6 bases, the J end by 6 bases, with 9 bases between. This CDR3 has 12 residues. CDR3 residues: CASRGDTNIQYF. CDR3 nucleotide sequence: TGTGCCAGCAGAGGGGACACAAACATTCAGTACTTC.

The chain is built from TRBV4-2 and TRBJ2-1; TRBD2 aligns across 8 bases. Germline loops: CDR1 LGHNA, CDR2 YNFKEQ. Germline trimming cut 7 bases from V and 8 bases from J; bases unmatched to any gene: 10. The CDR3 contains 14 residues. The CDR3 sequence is CASNTPGLDDEQFF. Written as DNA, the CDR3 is TGTGCCAGCAACACACCGGGACTAGACGATGAGCAGTTCTTC.

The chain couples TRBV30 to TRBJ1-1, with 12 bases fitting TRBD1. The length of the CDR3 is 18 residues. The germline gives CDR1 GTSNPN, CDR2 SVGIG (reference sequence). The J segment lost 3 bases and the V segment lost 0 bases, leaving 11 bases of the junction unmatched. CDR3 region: CAWSVRGTGGRMYTEAFF. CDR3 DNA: TGTGCCTGGAGTGTTCGGGGGACAGGGGGCAGGATGTACACTGAAGCTTTCTTT.

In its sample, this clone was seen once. CDR3 region: CAWSQETQYF. CDR3 DNA: TGTGCCTGGAGTCAGGAGACCCAGTACTTC. The V call is TRBV30, the J call TRBJ2-5; no definite D call. This CDR3 is built from 10 residues. V was pared by 2 bases and J by 5 bases, with 3 bases between. Germline values: CDR1 GTSNPN, CDR2 SVGIG (reference sequence).

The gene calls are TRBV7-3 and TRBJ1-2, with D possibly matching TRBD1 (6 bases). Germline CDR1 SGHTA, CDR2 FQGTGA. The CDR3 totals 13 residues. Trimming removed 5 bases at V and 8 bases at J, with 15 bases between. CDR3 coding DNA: TGTGCCAGCAGCCGTCACAGGGTCGGGGGCTACACCTTC. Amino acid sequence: CASSRHRVGGYTF.

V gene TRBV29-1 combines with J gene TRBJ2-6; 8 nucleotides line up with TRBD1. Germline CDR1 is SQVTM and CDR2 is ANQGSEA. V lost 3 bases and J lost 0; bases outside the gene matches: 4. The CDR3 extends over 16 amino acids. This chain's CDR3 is CSVDTGGTSGANVLTF. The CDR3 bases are TGCAGCGTTGACACAGGGGGTACCTCTGGGGCCAACGTCCTGACTTTC.

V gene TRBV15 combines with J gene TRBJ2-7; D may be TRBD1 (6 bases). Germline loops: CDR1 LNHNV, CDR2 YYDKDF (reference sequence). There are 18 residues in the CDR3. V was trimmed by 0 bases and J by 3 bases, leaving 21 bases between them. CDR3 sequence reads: CATSRDKGNRAVGYEQYF. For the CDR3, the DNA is TGTGCCACCAGCAGAGATAAGGGGAACAGGGCCGTTGGCTACGAGCAGTACTTC.

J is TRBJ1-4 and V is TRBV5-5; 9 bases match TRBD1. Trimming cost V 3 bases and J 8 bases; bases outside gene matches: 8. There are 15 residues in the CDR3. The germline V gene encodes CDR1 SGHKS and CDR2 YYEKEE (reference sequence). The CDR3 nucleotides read TGTGCCAGCAGCTCCCAAGGACAGGGGTGGGAAAAACTGTTTTTT. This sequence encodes CASSSQGQGWEKLFF. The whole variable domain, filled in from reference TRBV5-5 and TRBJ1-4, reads DAGVTQSPTHLIKTRGQQVTLRCSPISGHKSVSWYQQVLGQGPQFIFQYYEKEERGRGNFPDRFSARQFPNYSSELNVNALLLGDSALYLCASSSQGQGWEKLFFGSGTQLSVL.

CDR3 sequence: CASSLSGGALAYEQYF. For the CDR3, the DNA is TGTGCCAGCAGCTTATCGGGGGGGGCCCTTGCCTACGAGCAGTACTTC. The chain carries TRBV7-3 and TRBJ2-7, with 8 bases identical to TRBD2. Trimming cost V 2 bases and J 2 bases; bases outside gene matches: 8. The CDR3 is 16 residues long. Germline V CDR1 and CDR2: SGHTA, FQGTGA.

CDR3 residues: CASSVQLNTEAFF. CDR3 DNA sequence: TGTGCCAGCAGTGTACAGTTGAACACTGAAGCTTTCTTT. The chain uses TRBV2 and TRBJ1-1, with no clear D. Per the germline V gene, CDR1 is SNHLY and CDR2 is FYNNEI. CDR3 length: 13 amino acids. Trimming removed 4 bases at V and 0 bases at J, with 6 bases between.

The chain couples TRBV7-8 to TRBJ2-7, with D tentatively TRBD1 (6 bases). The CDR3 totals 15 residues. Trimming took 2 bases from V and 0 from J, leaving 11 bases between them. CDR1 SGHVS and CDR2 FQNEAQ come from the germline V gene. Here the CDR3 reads CASSLMGHNSYEQYF. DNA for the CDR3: TGTGCCAGCAGCTTAATGGGACATAACTCCTACGAGCAGTACTTC.

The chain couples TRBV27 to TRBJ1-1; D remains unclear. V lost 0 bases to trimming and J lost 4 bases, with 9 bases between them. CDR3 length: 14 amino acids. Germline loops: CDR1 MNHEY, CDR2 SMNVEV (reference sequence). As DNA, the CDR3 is TGTGCCAGCAGTTTATCGGGAGACTCCACTGAAGCTTTCTTT. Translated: CASSLSGDSTEAFF.